What follows are 26 T cell receptor beta chains derived from one specimen sequenced in a study of blood T cell repertoires in COVID-19. Libraries were prepared by immunoSEQ multiplex PCR; TCRdb keeps only in-frame clonotypes and omits some of them. The sample records around 160,000 clones, roughly 90% being singletons. Material: PBMCs or T cells enriched from blood (not recorded which). These receptors were collected from a woman between 25 and 40 years old with acute COVID-19.

V is TRBV4-3 and J is TRBJ1-1; 12 bases fit TRBD1. The ends lost 0 bases at V and 4 bases at J; junction bases unmatched: 12. This CDR3 region has 19 residues. Germline V gene data show CDR1 as LGHNA and CDR2 as YSLEER. CDR3 nucleotide sequence: TGCGCCAGCAGCCAAGATTGGGGACAGGGGGCTGGAGAGGGCACTGAAGCTTTCTTT. Encoded protein: CASSQDWGQGAGEGTEAFF.

V and J are TRBV2 and TRBJ1-3; the D gene is possibly TRBD1 (6 bases). Germline CDR1 is SNHLY and CDR2 is FYNNEI. The length of the CDR3 is 17 residues. V lost 6 bases and J 1 base, leaving 19 bases between the germline ends. Here the CDR3 DNA reads TGTGCCAGCAGCACGGGACATGGAAAACCTTCTGGAAACACCATATATTTT. Translated, it gives CASSTGHGKPSGNTIYF.

This rearrangement joins TRBV30 to TRBJ2-7; perhaps TRBD2 as D (5 bases). Trimming removed 3 bases at V and 4 bases at J, with 13 bases between. CDR1 is GTSNPN and CDR2 is SVGIG in the germline V gene (reference sequence). The CDR3 contains 13 residues. The CDR3 coding sequence is TGTGCCTGGAGCGAGGGCCGATTTTACGAGCAGTACTTC. As protein: CAWSEGRFYEQYF.

The rearrangement links TRBV29-1 to TRBJ1-2, with a weak D call TRBD1 (6 bases). The CDR3 contains 13 residues. The germline V and J ends were trimmed by 7 bases and 4 bases, with 16 bases remaining between them. Germline V CDR1 and CDR2: SQVTM, ANQGSEA. CDR3 nucleotides: TGCAGCGCAGAAGGACAGTCTGTCTATGGCTACACCTTC. This encodes CSAEGQSVYGYTF.

The chain has TRBV19 and TRBJ2-3, with 7 bases that match TRBD1. V was pared by 6 bases and J by 0 bases, with 6 bases of the junction left unmatched. This CDR3 region has 15 residues. In germline, CDR1 is LNHDA, CDR2 SQIVND (reference sequence). In DNA, the CDR3 is TGTGCCAGTAGGCCCCTGGACAGGAGCACAGATACGCAGTATTTT. As protein: CASRPLDRSTDTQYF.

The chain has TRBV2 and TRBJ2-7, with D perhaps matching TRBD2 (6 bases). The CDR3 has 15 residues. The V and J ends lost 3 bases and 4 bases respectively, with 16 bases between them. The germline gives CDR1 SNHLY, CDR2 FYNNEI. For the CDR3, the DNA is TGTGCCAGCAGTGATTGGTCTAGCGAGACTTACGAGCAGTACTTC. Translated, it gives CASSDWSSETYEQYF. The variable domain in full, with the rest retrieved from reference TRBV2 and TRBJ2-7, is EPEVTQTPSHQVTQMGQEVILRCVPISNHLYFYWYRQILGQKVEFLVSFYNNEISEKSEIFDDQFSVERPDGSNFTLKIRSTKLEDSAMYFCASSDWSSETYEQYFGPGTRLTVT.

The chain has TRBV5-1 and TRBJ2-1; 7 bases are shared with TRBD2. There are 16 residues in the CDR3. Germline lookup yields CDR1 SGHRS and CDR2 YFSETQ. After removal of 5 bases from V and 0 bases from J, the junction contained 8 bases not matched to a gene. DNA for the CDR3: TGCGCCAGCAGAAATATCGGGAGGAACTCCTACAATGAGCAGTTCTTC. It specifies CASRNIGRNSYNEQFF.

The chain couples TRBV4-1 to TRBJ2-2, with D possibly being TRBD1 (7 bases). CDR1 is MGHRA, CDR2 YSYEKL, per germline. The V end was cut by 1 base, the J end by 5 bases, with 17 bases between. There are 17 residues in the CDR3. CDR3 protein: CASSQVWQGGLTGELFF. The CDR3 nucleotides are TGCGCCAGCAGCCAAGTGTGGCAGGGGGGTCTGACCGGGGAGCTGTTTTTT.

CDR3 DNA: TGTGCCAGCTCATGGAGGACAGGGACGAACACTGAAGCTTTCTTT. Encoded protein: CASSWRTGTNTEAFF. The rearrangement joins TRBV18 to TRBJ1-1, with TRBD1 identical over 8 bases. The CDR3 length is 15 residues. The V gene end was trimmed by 5 bases and the J gene end by 1 base; junction bases not matched to a gene: 6. The V gene's germline CDR1 is KGHSH and CDR2 LQKENI.

V is TRBV7-6 and J is TRBJ2-7; D may be TRBD2 (6 bases). CDR3 length: 13 residues. Trimming shortened V by 4 bases and J by 2 bases, and 9 bases separated the two germline ends. Per germline, CDR1 SGHVS and CDR2 FNYEAQ. CDR3 sequence: CASSYGSTYEQYF. CDR3 sequence (DNA): TGTGCCAGCAGCTACGGGAGCACCTACGAGCAGTACTTC.

V is TRBV3-1 (or the pseudogene TRBV3-2) and J is TRBJ2-3, with 9 bases aligning to TRBD1. This CDR3 has 16 amino acids. Germline CDR1 LGHDT, CDR2 YNNKEL (reference sequence). V dropped 2 bases and J dropped 2; count of bases not matched to a gene: 5. The CDR3 region is CASSQRDRVITDTQYF. CDR3 nucleotides: TGTGCCAGCAGCCAAAGGGACAGGGTCATCACAGATACGCAGTATTTT.

The CDR3 nucleotides are TGTGCCAGCAGTTCTCCGCCGGGGTCGGGAGCTTTCTTT. This encodes CASSSPPGSGAFF. V and J are TRBV28 and TRBJ1-1; D is ambiguous. Trimming took 4 bases from V and 10 from J, leaving 16 bases between them. The CDR3 totals 13 residues. CDR1 is MDHEN and CDR2 is SYDVKM in the germline V gene.

CDR3 residues: CASSSSSAYYEQYF. Here the CDR3 DNA reads TGTGCCAGCAGTTCGTCTAGCGCGTACTACGAGCAGTACTTC. This chain links TRBV27 with TRBJ2-7, with a tentative D call TRBD2 (6 bases). Between the trimmed V and J ends, which lost 4 bases and 3 bases, there was a span of 13 bases. The CDR3 runs to 14 residues. Germline CDR1 reads MNHEY; CDR2 reads SMNVEV (reference sequence).

The chain couples TRBV4-2 to TRBJ2-5; D is undetermined. Germline V gives CDR1 LGHNA, CDR2 YNFKEQ. CDR3 length: 16 residues. V was pared by 2 bases and J by 2 bases, with 15 bases between. CDR3 sequence: CASSQTTTGTQETQYF. The CDR3 nucleotides read TGTGCCAGCAGCCAAACCACGACTGGAACTCAAGAGACCCAGTACTTC.

The rearrangement links TRBV10-3 to TRBJ1-1; D is perhaps TRBD1 (5 bases). V lost 8 bases, J lost 1 base, and 14 bases lay in between. The CDR3 has 14 residues. Per germline, CDR1 ENHRY and CDR2 SYGVKD. CDR3 sequence reads: CAIGGMGGNTEAFF. DNA for the CDR3: TGTGCCATCGGAGGGATGGGGGGGAACACTGAAGCTTTCTTT.

This clone was counted a few times. The genes are TRBV6-4 and TRBJ2-1; D is uncertain. CDR3 size: 12 residues. Germline V gives CDR1 MRHNA, CDR2 SNTAGT. Deletions cut 4 bases from V and 9 bases from J, with 10 bases between. The CDR3 protein is CASSVGGGEQFF. The CDR3 DNA reads TGTGCCAGCAGTGTAGGCGGTGGTGAGCAGTTCTTC.

This chain joins TRBV2 and TRBJ1-4; D uncertain. The CDR3 is made up of 15 amino acids. Germline lookup yields CDR1 SNHLY and CDR2 FYNNEI. The V and J ends lost 4 bases and 8 bases respectively, with 17 bases between them. In DNA, the CDR3 is TGTGCCAGCAGTGGTTCGGTAAGCGGAGACGAAAAACTGTTTTTT. This sequence encodes CASSGSVSGDEKLFF.

The rearrangement joins TRBV28 to TRBJ1-1; D possibly corresponds to TRBD1 (5 bases). Deletions cut 8 bases from V and 0 bases from J, with 19 bases between. The CDR3 contains 16 residues. Per the germline V gene, CDR1 is MDHEN and CDR2 is SYDVKM. Written as DNA, the CDR3 is TGTGCCAGCCCACCCCATCAGGGTTTCATGAACACTGAAGCTTTCTTT. This sequence encodes CASPPHQGFMNTEAFF.

The chain uses TRBV28 and TRBJ1-1; TRBD1 aligns across 7 bases. Germline V gene data show CDR1 as MDHEN and CDR2 as SYDVKM. There are 15 residues in the CDR3. Trimming removed 4 bases from V and 2 bases from J; junction bases left unmatched: 7. The CDR3, as DNA: TGTGCCAGCAGTTCCTACAGGGGAGGTAACACTGAAGCTTTCTTT. Its translation: CASSSYRGGNTEAFF.

This clone was seen only a few times. The V call is TRBV7-3, the J call TRBJ2-2; TRBD2 might be the D (5 bases). Trimming cost V 3 bases and J 6 bases, with 14 bases left between them. The CDR3 has 15 amino acids. The V gene's germline CDR1 is SGHTA and CDR2 FQGTGA. CDR3 coding DNA: TGTGCCAGCAGCTTGAGCGGTCCGGGTCCCGGGGAGCTGTTTTTT. This encodes CASSLSGPGPGELFF.

The rearrangement joins TRBV4-3 to TRBJ1-1; TRBD1 might be the D (6 bases). V lost 4 bases and J 4 bases, leaving 13 bases between the germline ends. The CDR3 contains 14 residues. Germline values: CDR1 LGHNA, CDR2 YSLEER. The CDR3 loop is CASSPRGASTEAFF. CDR3 nucleotide sequence: TGCGCCAGCAGCCCCCGGGGGGCGAGCACTGAAGCTTTCTTT.

V is TRBV19 and J is TRBJ1-5; D may be TRBD1 (5 bases). V was pared by 2 bases and J by 5 bases, with 10 bases between. Germline V gives CDR1 LNHDA, CDR2 SQIVND (reference sequence). This CDR3 comprises 14 residues. This chain's CDR3 is CASSITRGDQPQHF. The CDR3 region has the DNA TGTGCCAGTAGTATAACCCGGGGGGATCAGCCCCAGCATTTT.

The chain uses TRBV7-2 and TRBJ2-1; D gene uncertain. This CDR3 region has 15 residues. Germline lookup yields CDR1 SGHTA and CDR2 FQGNSA. V was clipped by 1 base and J by 3 bases, with 10 bases between them. CDR3 in DNA: TGTGCCAGCAGCTTAGGCGTCTCCCTCTACAATGAGCAGTTCTTC. This codes for CASSLGVSLYNEQFF. Full variable domain (outside the CDR3, taken from reference TRBV7-2 and TRBJ2-1): GAGVSQSPSNKVTEKGKDVELRCDPISGHTALYWYRQSLGQGLEFLIYFQGNSAPDKSGLPSDRFSAERTGGSVSTLTIQRTQQEDSAVYLCASSLGVSLYNEQFFGPGTRLTVL.

This clone was recorded a few times. V usage is TRBV6-5 and J usage is TRBJ2-2, with TRBD2 as a possible D gene (6 bases). The germline V and J ends were trimmed by 8 bases and 5 bases, with 15 bases remaining between them. Germline V gene lookup returns CDR1 MNHEY and CDR2 SVGAGI. This CDR3 region has 14 residues. CDR3 region: CASDRERVTGELFF. In DNA, the CDR3 is TGTGCCAGCGACCGGGAGCGGGTAACCGGGGAGCTGTTTTTT.

This chain joins TRBV14 and TRBJ2-2; D is undetermined. Trimming took 0 bases from V and 2 from J, leaving 19 bases between them. The CDR3 contains 19 residues. The germline gives CDR1 SGHDN, CDR2 FVKESK. The CDR3: CASSQDTALVYFNTGELFF. Here the CDR3 DNA reads TGTGCCAGCAGCCAAGATACGGCCCTAGTATATTTTAACACCGGGGAGCTGTTTTTT. Full variable domain (remainder filled in from reference TRBV14 and TRBJ2-2): EAGVTQFPSHSVIEKGQTVTLRCDPISGHDNLYWYRRVMGKEIKFLLHFVKESKQDESGMPNNRFLAERTGGTYSTLKVQPAELEDSGVYFCASSQDTALVYFNTGELFFGEGSRLTVL.

The genes are TRBV6-2 or TRBV6-3 and TRBJ2-5; D unresolved. The germline gives CDR1 MNHEY, CDR2 SVGEGT. V was pared by 6 bases and J by 2 bases, with 7 bases between. The CDR3 covers 12 residues. Written as DNA, the CDR3 is TGTGCCAGCAGCATTCTTCAAGAGACCCAGTACTTC. It is translated as CASSILQETQYF.